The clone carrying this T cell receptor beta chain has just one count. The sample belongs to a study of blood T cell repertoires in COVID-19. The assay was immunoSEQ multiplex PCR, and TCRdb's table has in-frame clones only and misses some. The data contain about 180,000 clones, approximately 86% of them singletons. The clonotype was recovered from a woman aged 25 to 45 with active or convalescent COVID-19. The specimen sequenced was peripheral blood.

As DNA, the CDR3 is TGTGCCAGCAGCCAAATTAGGAGAGCCGGCACAGATACGCAGTATTTT. Protein: CASSQIRRAGTDTQYF. The chain is built from TRBV14 and TRBJ2-3; no clear D gene. With 2 bases removed from V and 1 base from J, the gap between germline ends came to 13 bases. Germline-derived CDR1 and CDR2 are SGHDN and FVKESK. The CDR3 consists of 16 residues.